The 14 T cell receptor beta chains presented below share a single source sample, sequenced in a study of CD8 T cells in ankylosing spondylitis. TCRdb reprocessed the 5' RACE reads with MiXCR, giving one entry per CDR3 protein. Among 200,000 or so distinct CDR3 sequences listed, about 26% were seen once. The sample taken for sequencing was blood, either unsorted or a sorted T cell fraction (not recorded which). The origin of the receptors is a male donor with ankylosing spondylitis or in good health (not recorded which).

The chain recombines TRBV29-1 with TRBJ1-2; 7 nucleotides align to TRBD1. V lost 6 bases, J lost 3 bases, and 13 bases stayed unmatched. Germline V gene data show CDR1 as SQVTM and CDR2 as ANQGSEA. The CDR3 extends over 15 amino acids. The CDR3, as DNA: TGCAGCGTAGTAATGGGACAGCTAAGGGACTATGGCTACACCTTC. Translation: CSVVMGQLRDYGYTF. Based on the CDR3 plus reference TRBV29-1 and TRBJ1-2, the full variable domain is SAVISQKPSRDICQRGTSLTIQCQVDSQVTMMFWYRQQPGQSLTLIATANQGSEATYESGFVIDKFPISRPNLTFSTLTVSNMSPEDSSIYLCSVVMGQLRDYGYTFGSGTRLTVV.

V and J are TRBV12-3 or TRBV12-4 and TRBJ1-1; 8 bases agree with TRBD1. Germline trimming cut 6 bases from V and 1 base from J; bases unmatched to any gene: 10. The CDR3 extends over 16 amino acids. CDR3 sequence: CASSQSPGTGNTEAFF. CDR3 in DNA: TGTGCCAGCAGCCAAAGTCCCGGGACAGGGAACACTGAAGCTTTCTTT.

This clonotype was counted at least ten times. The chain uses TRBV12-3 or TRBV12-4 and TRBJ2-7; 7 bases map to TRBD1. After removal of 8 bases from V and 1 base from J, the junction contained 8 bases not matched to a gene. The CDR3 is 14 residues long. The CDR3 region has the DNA TGTGCCAGCCAAAATTCGGGACAGTCCTACGAGCAGTACTTC. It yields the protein CASQNSGQSYEQYF.

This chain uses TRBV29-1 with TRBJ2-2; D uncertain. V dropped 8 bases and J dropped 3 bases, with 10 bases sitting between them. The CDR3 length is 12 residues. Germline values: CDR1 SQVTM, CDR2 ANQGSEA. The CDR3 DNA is TGCAGCATTGCTAGGGACACCGGGGAGCTGTTTTTT. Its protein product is CSIARDTGELFF.

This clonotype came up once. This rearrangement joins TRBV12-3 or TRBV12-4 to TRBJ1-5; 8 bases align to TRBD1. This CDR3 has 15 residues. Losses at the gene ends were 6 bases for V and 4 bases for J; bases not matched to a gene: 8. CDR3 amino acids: CASSGGTGGNQPQHF. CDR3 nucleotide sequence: TGTGCCAGCAGCGGTGGGACAGGCGGGAATCAGCCCCAGCATTTT.

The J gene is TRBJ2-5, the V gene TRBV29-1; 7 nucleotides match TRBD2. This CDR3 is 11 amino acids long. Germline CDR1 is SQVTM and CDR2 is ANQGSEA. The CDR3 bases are TGCAGAAGGCCCGGACTAGGGACCCAGTACTTC. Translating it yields CRRPGLGTQYF. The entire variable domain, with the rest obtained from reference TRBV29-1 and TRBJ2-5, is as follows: SAVISQKPSRDICQRGTSLTIQCQVDSQVTMMFWYRQQPGQSLTLIATANQGSEATYESGFVIDKFPISRPNLTFSTLTVSNMSPEDSSIYLCRRPGLGTQYFGPGTRLLVL.

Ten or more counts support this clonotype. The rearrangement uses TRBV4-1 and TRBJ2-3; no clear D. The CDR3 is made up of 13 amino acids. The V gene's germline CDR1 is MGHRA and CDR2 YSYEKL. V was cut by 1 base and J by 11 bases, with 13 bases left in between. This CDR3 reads CASSQAGEFRQYF. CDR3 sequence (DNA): TGCGCCAGCAGCCAAGCAGGAGAATTCCGGCAGTATTTT.

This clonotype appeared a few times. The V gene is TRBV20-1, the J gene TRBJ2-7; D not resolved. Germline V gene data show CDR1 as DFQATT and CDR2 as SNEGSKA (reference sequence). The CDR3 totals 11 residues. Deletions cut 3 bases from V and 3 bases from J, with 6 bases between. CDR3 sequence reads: CSARMNYEQYF. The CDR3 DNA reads TGCAGTGCTAGGATGAACTACGAGCAGTACTTC.

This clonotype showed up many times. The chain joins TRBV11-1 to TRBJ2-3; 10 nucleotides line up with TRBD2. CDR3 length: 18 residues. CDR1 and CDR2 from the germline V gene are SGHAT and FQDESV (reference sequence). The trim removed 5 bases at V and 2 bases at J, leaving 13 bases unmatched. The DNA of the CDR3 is TGTGCCAGCAGCGTAAAGACCCGAGCGGGAGGGCTCACAGATACGCAGTATTTT. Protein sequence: CASSVKTRAGGLTDTQYF.

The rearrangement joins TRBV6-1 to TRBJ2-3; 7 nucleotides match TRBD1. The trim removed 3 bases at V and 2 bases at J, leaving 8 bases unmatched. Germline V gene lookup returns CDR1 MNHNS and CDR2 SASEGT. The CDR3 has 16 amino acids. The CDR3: CASSERQGRFTDTQYF. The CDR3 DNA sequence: TGTGCCAGCAGTGAGCGACAGGGTCGATTCACAGATACGCAGTATTTT.

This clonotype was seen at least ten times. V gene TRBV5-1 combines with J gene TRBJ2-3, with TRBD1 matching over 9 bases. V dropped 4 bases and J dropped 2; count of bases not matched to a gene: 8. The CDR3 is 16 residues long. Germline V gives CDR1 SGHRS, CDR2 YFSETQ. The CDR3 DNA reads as TGCGCCAGCAGCAGGGGTCGGGACAGGGTCACAGATACGCAGTATTTT. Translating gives CASSRGRDRVTDTQYF.

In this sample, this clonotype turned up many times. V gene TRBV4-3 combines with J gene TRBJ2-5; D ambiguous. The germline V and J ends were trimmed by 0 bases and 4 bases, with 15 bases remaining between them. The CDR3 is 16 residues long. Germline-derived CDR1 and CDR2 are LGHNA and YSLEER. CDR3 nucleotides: TGCGCCAGCAGCCAAGATCCTCCTCCAGGCGCAGAGACCCAGTACTTC. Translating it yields CASSQDPPPGAETQYF.

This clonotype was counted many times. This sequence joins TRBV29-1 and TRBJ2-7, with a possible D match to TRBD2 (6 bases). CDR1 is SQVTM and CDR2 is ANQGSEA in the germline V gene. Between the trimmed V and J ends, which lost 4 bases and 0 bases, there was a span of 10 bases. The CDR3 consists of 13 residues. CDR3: CSVVPDYSYEQYF. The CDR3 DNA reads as TGCAGCGTTGTACCGGACTACTCCTACGAGCAGTACTTC.

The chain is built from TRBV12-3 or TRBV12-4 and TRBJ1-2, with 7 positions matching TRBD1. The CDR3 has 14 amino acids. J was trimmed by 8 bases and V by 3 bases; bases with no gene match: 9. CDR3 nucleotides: TGTGCCAGCAGTTTCACGCAGGGGGGCCAAGGCTACACCTTC. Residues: CASSFTQGGQGYTF.